The 27 T cell receptor beta chains reported below all come from one sample, sequenced in a study of shared clonotypes between healthy human individuals. Measured with immunoSEQ multiplex PCR; TCRdb has only the in-frame clones, and not every one. The sample includes about 2.1 million clones, just over 90% of them seen just once. Naive CD8 cells, CD45RO-negative and positively selected for CCR7, excluded terminally differentiated effector memory CD45RA+ cells. Sequencing was done on a sample of naive CD8+ T cells from PBMCs. Receptor source: a man between 18 and 29 years old in good health. Some clones in this sample may be carry-over from other donors' samples.

J is TRBJ2-7 and V is TRBV7-8, with D maybe TRBD1 (5 bases). Trimming pared 5 bases from V and 6 bases from J, leaving 23 bases between. The CDR3 loop spans 16 amino acids. Looked up from germline, CDR1 is SGHVS and CDR2 is FQNEAQ. The CDR3 bases are TGTGCCAGCAGCAAGGTCATGGGTACAAGGGGCCTCGAGCAGTACTTC. Its translation: CASSKVMGTRGLEQYF.

This clone was observed a few times. This chain links TRBV10-1 with TRBJ1-1, with D uncertain. This CDR3 has 12 residues. V dropped 5 bases and J dropped 12 bases, with 16 bases sitting between them. Germline-derived CDR1 and CDR2 are WNHNN and SYGVQD (reference sequence). Here the CDR3 DNA reads TGCGCCAGCAGTAGGACTCCGGGAGGGACTTTCTTT. Its protein is CASSRTPGGTFF.

This chain links TRBV7-9 with TRBJ2-1; 8 nucleotides agree with TRBD1. This CDR3 region has 16 residues. V shed 5 bases and J 3 bases; nucleotides not matched to a gene: 9. The V gene's germline CDR1 is SEHNR and CDR2 FQNEAQ (reference sequence). The CDR3 spells CASSPKQGENYNEQFF. The CDR3, as DNA: TGTGCCAGCAGCCCAAAACAGGGGGAAAACTACAATGAGCAGTTCTTC.

The chain recombines TRBV6-1 with TRBJ1-5; D possibly corresponds to TRBD1 (6 bases). The CDR3 loop spans 15 amino acids. Germline values: CDR1 MNHNS, CDR2 SASEGT. The ends were cut back, 3 bases at V and 7 bases at J, with 16 bases in the middle. The CDR3 sequence: CASSDERRGGQPQHF. In nucleotides, the CDR3 is TGTGCCAGCAGTGACGAACGAAGGGGGGGACAGCCCCAGCATTTT.

V usage is TRBV12-5 and J usage is TRBJ1-4, with 9 bases identical to TRBD1. With 0 bases clipped from V and 2 bases from J, the junction kept 16 bases outside the gene matches. There are 21 residues in the CDR3. CDR1 LGHNT and CDR2 FRNRAP come from the germline V gene. CDR3 loop: CASGLVLDWDRALVTNEKLFF. CDR3 DNA: TGTGCTAGTGGTTTGGTTCTAGATTGGGACAGGGCGTTAGTGACTAATGAAAAACTGTTTTTT.

The chain employs TRBV27 and TRBJ2-1; D remains unclear. This CDR3 has 13 amino acids. Trimming removed 3 bases at V and 6 bases at J, with 9 bases between. Germline V gene sequence: CDR1 MNHEY, CDR2 SMNVEV (reference sequence). The DNA for the CDR3 is TGTGCCAGCAGTTTTGGTAGCAGCAATGAGCAGTTCTTC. Translated: CASSFGSSNEQFF.

The chain carries TRBV6-6 and TRBJ2-7; perhaps TRBD2 as D (6 bases). The CDR3 contains 15 residues. From germline, CDR1 is MNHNY and CDR2 SVGAGI (reference sequence). Trimming took off 1 base at V and 1 base at J, with 11 bases between the two ends. The CDR3 nucleotides are TGTGCCAGCAGTTACTGGGGGGTTGGGTCCTACGAGCAGTACTTC. Translation: CASSYWGVGSYEQYF.

The rearrangement uses TRBV7-8 and TRBJ1-2; 8 nucleotides align to TRBD1. From germline, CDR1 is SGHVS and CDR2 FQNEAQ. The V gene end was trimmed by 0 bases and the J gene end by 2 bases; junction bases not matched to a gene: 5. There are 16 residues in the CDR3. DNA of the CDR3: TGTGCCAGCAGCTTAGCGTCAGGGGGCGGGAACTATGGCTACACCTTC. This encodes CASSLASGGGNYGYTF.

V is TRBV27 and J is TRBJ2-7, with D perhaps TRBD2 (5 bases). Germline loops: CDR1 MNHEY, CDR2 SMNVEV (reference sequence). The CDR3 length is 13 residues. Trimming cost V 5 bases and J 5 bases, with 13 bases left between them. The CDR3 loop reads CASSPGLRDEQYF. CDR3 in DNA: TGTGCCAGCAGTCCTGGTCTGAGGGACGAGCAGTACTTC.

Regarding this clone: Other DNA sequences of this sample code for an identical CDR3. This CDR3 reads CASSLGLKNTEAFF. The CDR3 region has the DNA TGTGCCAGCAGTTTAGGTCTTAAGAACACTGAAGCTTTCTTT. The rearrangement uses TRBV27 and TRBJ1-1; D gene ambiguous. Trimming removed 2 bases from V and 1 base from J, with 8 bases in between. The germline gives CDR1 MNHEY, CDR2 SMNVEV (reference sequence). The CDR3 runs 14 residues.

This chain uses TRBV2 with TRBJ2-7, with D unclear. V was clipped by 1 base and J by 2 bases, with 12 bases between them. This CDR3 has 15 amino acids. CDR1 and CDR2 from the germline V gene are SNHLY and FYNNEI. The CDR3 DNA sequence: TGTGCCAGCAGTGAAGGCTTCCTAGGCACCTACGAGCAGTACTTC. It encodes CASSEGFLGTYEQYF. The entire variable domain, with the rest obtained from reference TRBV2 and TRBJ2-7, is as follows: EPEVTQTPSHQVTQMGQEVILRCVPISNHLYFYWYRQILGQKVEFLVSFYNNEISEKSEIFDDQFSVERPDGSNFTLKIRSTKLEDSAMYFCASSEGFLGTYEQYFGPGTRLTVT.

V usage is TRBV9 and J usage is TRBJ2-3; tentatively, D is TRBD2 (6 bases). V was shortened by 0 bases and J by 4 bases, with 12 bases between the two germline ends. CDR3 length: 15 residues. Germline assignment: CDR1 SGDLS and CDR2 YYNGEE. The CDR3 reads CASSVETSLPDTQYF. CDR3 bases: TGTGCCAGCAGCGTAGAAACTAGCTTGCCAGATACGCAGTATTTT.

This chain connects TRBV6-1 to TRBJ1-5, with D possibly matching TRBD1 (5 bases). The CDR3 sequence is 15 residues long. V lost 4 bases, J lost 0 bases, and 10 bases lay in between. CDR1 and CDR2 (germline): MNHNS, SASEGT. CDR3 region: CASSGRQLSNQPQHF. The CDR3 coding sequence is TGTGCCAGCAGTGGTCGACAGCTTAGCAATCAGCCCCAGCATTTT.

This chain connects TRBV7-9 to TRBJ1-1; D may be TRBD1 (6 bases). The V end was cut by 5 bases, the J end by 1 base, with 14 bases between. CDR1 is SEHNR and CDR2 is FQNEAQ in the germline V gene (reference sequence). The CDR3 consists of 15 residues. Written as DNA, the CDR3 is TGTGCCAGCAGCGGGAGGACAGCCTCGAACACTGAAGCTTTCTTT. Its protein is CASSGRTASNTEAFF.

The rearrangement links TRBV2 to TRBJ2-7, with 9 bases that match TRBD2. Germline lookup yields CDR1 SNHLY and CDR2 FYNNEI. J lost 0 bases, V lost 7 bases, and 4 bases had no gene match. CDR3 length: 14 amino acids. CDR3: CASTKRGASYEQYF. The CDR3 coding sequence is TGTGCCAGCACCAAGCGGGGGGCCTCCTACGAGCAGTACTTC. Drawing the rest from reference TRBV2 and TRBJ2-7, the complete variable domain is EPEVTQTPSHQVTQMGQEVILRCVPISNHLYFYWYRQILGQKVEFLVSFYNNEISEKSEIFDDQFSVERPDGSNFTLKIRSTKLEDSAMYFCASTKRGASYEQYFGPGTRLTVT.

This chain links TRBV9 with TRBJ2-7, with 7 nucleotides matching TRBD1. This CDR3 is 14 amino acids long. V shed 3 bases, J shed 2 bases, and the junction held 5 bases outside the gene matches. Germline V gene lookup returns CDR1 SGDLS and CDR2 YYNGEE. CDR3 region: CASSAYQGAYEQYF. As DNA, the CDR3 is TGTGCCAGCAGCGCCTACCAGGGGGCCTACGAGCAGTACTTC. Complete variable domain (other parts from reference TRBV9 and TRBJ2-7): DSGVTQTPKHLITATGQRVTLRCSPRSGDLSVYWYQQSLDQGLQFLIQYYNGEERAKGNILERFSAQQFPDLHSELNLSSLELGDSALYFCASSAYQGAYEQYFGPGTRLTVT.

The chain joins TRBV29-1 to TRBJ2-7, with a tentative D call TRBD2 (5 bases). With 7 bases removed from V and 6 bases from J, the gap between germline ends came to 13 bases. Germline V gene sequence: CDR1 SQVTM, CDR2 ANQGSEA. This CDR3 contains 11 residues. DNA of the CDR3: TGCAGCGGGACTTCGGTAGGCGAGCAGTACTTC. It translates to CSGTSVGEQYF.

The J gene is TRBJ1-2, the V gene TRBV28; D is unresolved. The V gene lost 6 bases and the J gene lost 6 bases, with 14 bases spanning the gap. This CDR3 spans 13 amino acids. CDR1 is MDHEN and CDR2 is SYDVKM in the germline V gene. In DNA, the CDR3 is TGTGCCAGCAGCCCCCTGGAGGAAAATGGCTACACCTTC. Translation: CASSPLEENGYTF.

V is TRBV29-1 and J is TRBJ1-2; TRBD1 might be the D (6 bases). Trimming took 7 bases from V and 3 from J, leaving 9 bases between them. CDR3 length: 11 amino acids. The germline V gene encodes CDR1 SQVTM and CDR2 ANQGSEA. CDR3 amino acids: CSDTGYYGYTF. The CDR3 region has the DNA TGCAGCGATACAGGGTACTATGGCTACACCTTC.

This CDR3 reads CATSGNRGHNYGYTF. The CDR3 DNA reads TGTGCCACCAGCGGAAACAGGGGGCATAACTATGGCTACACCTTC. This chain uses TRBV15 with TRBJ1-2; 9 nucleotides match TRBD1. Germline V gene lookup returns CDR1 LNHNV and CDR2 YYDKDF (reference sequence). Trimming took 5 bases from V and 1 from J; bases not matched to a gene: 5. CDR3 size: 15 residues.

The V gene is TRBV11-2, the J gene TRBJ1-4; no reliable D call. The germline V and J ends were trimmed by 5 bases and 5 bases, with 15 bases remaining between them. Germline V gene lookup returns CDR1 SGHAT and CDR2 FQNNGV. The CDR3 length is 15 residues. As DNA, the CDR3 is TGTGCCAGCAGCCCGCGAGGGCAGACCAATGAAAAACTGTTTTTT. The encoded protein is CASSPRGQTNEKLFF.

This clone was counted once. CDR3 amino acids: CASRVEGSSYNEQFF. The CDR3 DNA sequence: TGTGCCAGCAGGGTGGAGGGAAGCTCCTACAATGAGCAGTTCTTC. The J gene is TRBJ2-1, the V gene TRBV7-3, with D possibly TRBD2 on 6 matching bases. Trimming removed 6 bases at V and 0 bases at J, with 12 bases between. Germline CDR1 is SGHTA and CDR2 is FQGTGA. CDR3 length: 15 residues.

V gene TRBV5-1 combines with J gene TRBJ1-2; D is perhaps TRBD1 (6 bases). V lost 4 bases and J lost 2, with 18 bases in between. The length of the CDR3 is 16 residues. Germline V gene data show CDR1 as SGHRS and CDR2 as YFSETQ. The CDR3 DNA sequence: TGCGCCAGCAGCGTCGACAGGAACGAGCGGAACTATGGCTACACCTTC. Encoded protein: CASSVDRNERNYGYTF.

This clone was seen only a few times. The rearrangement links TRBV7-9 to TRBJ2-2; D might be TRBD1 (5 bases). The CDR3 is 18 amino acids. Germline values: CDR1 SEHNR, CDR2 FQNEAQ (reference sequence). The V end lost 1 base, the J end lost 5 bases, and 20 bases lay between the germline ends. Here the CDR3 DNA reads TGTGCCAGCAGCTTAGAGTTCGCATCAGGGCGACGGACCGGGGAGCTGTTTTTT. The encoded protein is CASSLEFASGRRTGELFF.

This clone was seen a handful of times. The V call is TRBV29-1, the J call TRBJ1-1; no clear D gene. The germline gives CDR1 SQVTM, CDR2 ANQGSEA. CDR3 length equals 11 residues. V lost 7 bases to trimming and J lost 1 base, with 7 bases between them. The CDR3 is CSAPGNTEAFF. DNA for the CDR3: TGCAGCGCCCCAGGGAACACTGAAGCTTTCTTT.

The chain combines TRBV28 with TRBJ2-3, with 8 bases matching TRBD2. The CDR3 totals 16 residues. Germline loops: CDR1 MDHEN, CDR2 SYDVKM. Germline trimming cut 6 bases from V and 2 bases from J; bases unmatched to any gene: 10. The DNA for the CDR3 is TGTGCCAGCAGCTCGGGAACTAGCGGACTCACAGATACGCAGTATTTT. Its protein is CASSSGTSGLTDTQYF.

The genes are TRBV7-2 and TRBJ2-7, with TRBD2 matching 8 bases. The CDR3 length is 15 residues. V shed 5 bases and J 3 bases; nucleotides not matched to a gene: 9. Germline-derived CDR1 and CDR2 are SGHTA and FQGNSA. The CDR3 DNA follows: TGTGCCAGCAGCCCCGGGGGGGACCCCTACTACGAGCAGTACTTC. This codes for CASSPGGDPYYEQYF.